This TCR beta chain was recorded in a study of T-cell memory formation after mild COVID-19. Overall study: TCR clusters mostly belonged to single donors. Study-wide points: There were some responding clones in pre-infection memory, which suggested that cross-reactive memory had joined. CD4/CD8 balance characterized clones contracting day 15 to 85, and CD4+ skew characterized later expanders.

With 5 bases clipped from V and 2 bases from J, the junction kept 12 bases outside the gene matches. The germline gives CDR1 SNHLY, CDR2 FYNNEI. The CDR3 contains 18 residues. This clonotype was detected only a few times. What it binds is unknown. Employing constant-segment primers, 5'RACE generated TCR alpha and TCR beta cDNA libraries bearing sample barcodes and UMIs. MiXCR was run by TCRdb on the 5' RACE reads, yielding one entry per CDR3 protein. The sample includes under 650,000 distinct CDR3 sequences, approximately 18% of them seen just once. The sample was PBMCs or a T cell subset sorted from them (not recorded which). The receptor comes from an adult woman who had mild COVID-19 (a few samples of this study predate the infection). Cell type and time point are not known. The V and J genes are TRBV2 and TRBJ2-2; 9 bases line up with TRBD1. CDR3 sequence: CASSQGTWDRVNTGELFF. CDR3 DNA sequence: TGTGCCAGCAGTCAAGGGACTTGGGACAGGGTAAACACCGGGGAGCTGTTTTTT.